This TCR beta chain was retrieved from a study of identical twins. Trimming cost V 0 bases and J 13 bases; bases outside gene matches: 5. Germline V gives CDR1 KGHSH, CDR2 LQKENI. CDR3 length: 13 residues. This clonotype showed up just a few times. From the 5' RACE reads, TCRdb called clonotypes with MiXCR, one entry per CDR3 protein. The sample shows 540,000 or so distinct CDR3 sequences, approximately 20% of them seen only once. Separately, the same data were catalogued under a study of yellow fever vaccine responses in identical twins.

The chain employs TRBV18 and TRBJ2-1; TRBD2 matches at 8 bases. The specimen sequenced was CD4+ T cells sorted from blood. The clonotype was recovered from a woman aged 18-35 years in good health. The chain's CDR3 is CASSPPGTSNQFF. Here the CDR3 DNA reads TGTGCCAGCTCACCACCGGGGACTAGTAATCAGTTCTTC.